Below are 6 T cell receptor beta chains sequenced from a single sample in a study of neurological immune-mediated disorders. TCRdb re-derived calls from the 5' RACE reads in MiXCR, one entry per CDR3 protein. The sample consists of about 74,000 distinct CDR3 sequences, 4% to 6% of them appearing once. The sample was PBMCs. These receptors originate from a man between 18 and 29 years old with multiple sclerosis.

The table lists this clonotype with many counts. The chain couples TRBV29-1 to TRBJ2-5; the match to TRBD2 covers 7 bases. Germline V gives CDR1 SQVTM, CDR2 ANQGSEA. Germline trimming cut 4 bases from V and 1 base from J; bases unmatched to any gene: 6. This CDR3 spans 14 amino acids. CDR3 nucleotides: TGCAGCGTTGGCAGGTCGGGGGGCCAAGAGACCCAGTACTTC. Its protein is CSVGRSGGQETQYF.

This clonotype was seen repeatedly, ten times or more. The rearrangement joins TRBV24-1 to TRBJ1-5, with 7 positions matching TRBD1. The CDR3 runs to 13 residues. Trimming at V came to 6 bases and at J to 8 bases, leaving 6 bases not matched to a gene. The germline V gene encodes CDR1 KGHDR and CDR2 SFDVKD. The CDR3 DNA follows: TGTGCCACCAGTTCCCAGGGGGGGGAGCCCCAGCATTTT. Protein product: CATSSQGGEPQHF.

This clonotype was seen repeatedly, ten times or more. V usage is TRBV7-2 and J usage is TRBJ2-7; no clear D. CDR3 length: 13 amino acids. The V and J ends lost 6 bases and 3 bases respectively, with 12 bases between them. Germline CDR1 is SGHTA and CDR2 is FQGNSA. The CDR3 is CASRPQGNYEQYF. CDR3 DNA: TGTGCCAGCAGACCCCAAGGGAACTACGAGCAGTACTTC. Supplemented by reference TRBV7-2 and TRBJ2-7, the full variable domain reads GAGVSQSPSNKVTEKGKDVELRCDPISGHTALYWYRQSLGQGLEFLIYFQGNSAPDKSGLPSDRFSAERTGGSVSTLTIQRTQQEDSAVYLCASRPQGNYEQYFGPGTRLTVT.

This clonotype appeared many times. The genes are TRBV5-5 and TRBJ2-2; no clear D gene. CDR1 is SGHKS, CDR2 YYEKEE, per germline (reference sequence). Deletions cut 2 bases from V and 5 bases from J, with 19 bases between. The CDR3 extends over 17 amino acids. The CDR3 nucleotides are TGTGCCAGCAGCTTACGGGCGGCCCTTATGGGGACCGGGGAGCTGTTTTTT. Translation: CASSLRAALMGTGELFF.

In its sample, this clonotype was seen many times. Here the CDR3 DNA reads TGTGCCAGCAGCTCCAGACAAGGCGGAAATGAAAAACTGTTTTTT. This translates into CASSSRQGGNEKLFF. V gene TRBV5-5 combines with J gene TRBJ1-4; D unresolved. In germline, CDR1 is SGHKS, CDR2 YYEKEE (reference sequence). V lost 3 bases and J 5 bases, leaving 14 bases between the germline ends. The CDR3 is 15 residues long.

This clonotype was counted at least ten times. The chain has TRBV2 and TRBJ2-7; TRBD1 aligns across 7 bases. Unmatched junction bases numbered 5, after V lost 1 base and J lost 2 bases. The CDR3 runs 15 residues. The germline V gene has CDR1 SNHLY and CDR2 FYNNEI. The CDR3 reads CASSEGLDRAYEQYF. CDR3 in DNA: TGTGCCAGCAGTGAAGGGTTAGACAGGGCCTACGAGCAGTACTTC.